Included here is one T cell receptor (beta chain) sequence, with context. Its matching antigen is unknown. Germline CDR1 is MGHRA and CDR2 is YSYEKL. The CDR3 contains 13 residues. V gave up 5 bases and J gave up 4 bases; unmatched junction bases: 1. Assay: immunoSEQ multiplex PCR; the TCRdb copy retains only in-frame clones and omits some. The profile covers some 2 million clones, with about 95% appearing a single time and around 1% taken by the ten largest. Naive CD8 cells were CD45RO-negative, positively selected for CCR7, excluding terminally differentiated effector memory CD45RA+ cells. The data derive from a study of shared clonotypes between healthy human individuals. Looking at the study overall: CD4 naive cells filled three plates per donor, CD4 memory three, CD8 naive two and CD8 memory one. Findings and caveats of the study: Genetic and exposure-history diversity was limited by the few donors. Memory subsets generally showed lower estimated richness than naive subsets.

The chain links TRBV4-1 to TRBJ2-1, with 8 bases aligning to TRBD2. Material for sequencing was naive CD8+ T cells sorted from blood. This TCR was sampled from a young man in good health. CDR3 sequence: CASSASGYNEQFF. CDR3 nucleotides: TGCGCCAGCAGCGCTAGCGGGTACAATGAGCAGTTCTTC.